This TCR beta chain comes out of a study of T cells in Graves' hyperthyroidism and ophthalmopathy. These patients, aged 18 to 65, had recently diagnosed hyperthyroidism lasting under 2 months. There are 14 residues in the CDR3. The germline gives CDR1 MNHEY, CDR2 SMNVEV (reference sequence). Trimming removed 6 bases at V and 5 bases at J, with 16 bases between. The investigators amplified TCR beta CDR3 regions from RNA transcripts. An initial round of RT-PCR targeting the TCR CDR3 relied on the HTBI primer set. Each CDR3 protein is one row after TCRdb ran MiXCR on the multiplex PCR reads. Of around 190,000 distinct CDR3 sequences detected, about a sixth appear once; the ten largest clones hold roughly 49%. This clonotype has a handful of counts.

Specimen: blood. The TCR sequence derives from a woman between 45 and 65 years old with Graves' hyperthyroidism. The genes are TRBV27 and TRBJ1-2, with D hard to call. CDR3 nucleotides: TGTGCCAGCAGAACCTCCGGGGTTAATTATGGCTACACCTTC. Translating gives CASRTSGVNYGYTF.